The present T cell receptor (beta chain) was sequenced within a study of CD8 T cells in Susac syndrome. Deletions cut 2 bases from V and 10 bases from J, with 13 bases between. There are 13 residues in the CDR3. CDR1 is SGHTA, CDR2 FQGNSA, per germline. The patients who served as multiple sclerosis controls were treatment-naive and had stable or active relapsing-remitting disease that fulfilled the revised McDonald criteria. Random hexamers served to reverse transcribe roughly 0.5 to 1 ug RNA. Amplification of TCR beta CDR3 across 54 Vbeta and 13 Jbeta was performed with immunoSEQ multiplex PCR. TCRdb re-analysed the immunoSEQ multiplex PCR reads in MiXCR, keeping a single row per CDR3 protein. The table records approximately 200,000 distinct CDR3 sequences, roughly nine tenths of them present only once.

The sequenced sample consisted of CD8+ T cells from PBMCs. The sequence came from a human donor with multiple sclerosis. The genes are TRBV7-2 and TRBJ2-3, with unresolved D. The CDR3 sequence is CASSLPPSSAQYF. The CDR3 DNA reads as TGTGCCAGCAGCTTACCCCCATCGTCTGCGCAGTATTTT.